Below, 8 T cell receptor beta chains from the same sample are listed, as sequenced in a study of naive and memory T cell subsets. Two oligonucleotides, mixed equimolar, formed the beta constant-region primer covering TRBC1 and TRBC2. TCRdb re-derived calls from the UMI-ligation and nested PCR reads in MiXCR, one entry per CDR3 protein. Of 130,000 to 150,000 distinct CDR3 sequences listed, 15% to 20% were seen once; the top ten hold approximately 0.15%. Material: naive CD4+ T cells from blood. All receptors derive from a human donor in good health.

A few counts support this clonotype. This chain's CDR3 is CSAPVGTSGGNEQFF. The CDR3 region has the DNA TGCAGTGCTCCCGTGGGGACTAGCGGGGGAAATGAGCAGTTCTTC. This sequence joins TRBV20-1 and TRBJ2-1, with TRBD2 matching 14 bases. Looked up from germline, CDR1 is DFQATT and CDR2 is SNEGSKA (reference sequence). Germline trimming cut 5 bases from V and 7 bases from J; bases unmatched to any gene: 7. The CDR3 loop spans 15 amino acids.

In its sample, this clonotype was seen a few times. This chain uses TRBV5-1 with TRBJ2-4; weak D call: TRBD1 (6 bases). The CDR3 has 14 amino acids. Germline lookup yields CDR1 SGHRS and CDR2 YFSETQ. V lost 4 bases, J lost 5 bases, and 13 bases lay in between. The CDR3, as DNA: TGCGCCAGCAGCCTACAGGGATCCGAAAACATTCAGTACTTC. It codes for CASSLQGSENIQYF.

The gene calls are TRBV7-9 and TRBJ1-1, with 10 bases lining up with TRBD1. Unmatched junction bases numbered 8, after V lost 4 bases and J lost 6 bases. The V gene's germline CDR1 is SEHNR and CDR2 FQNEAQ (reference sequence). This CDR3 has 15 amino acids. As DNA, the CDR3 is TGTGCCAGCAGCTCCCGGGACAGGGGCTTGGCTGAAGCTTTCTTT. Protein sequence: CASSSRDRGLAEAFF.

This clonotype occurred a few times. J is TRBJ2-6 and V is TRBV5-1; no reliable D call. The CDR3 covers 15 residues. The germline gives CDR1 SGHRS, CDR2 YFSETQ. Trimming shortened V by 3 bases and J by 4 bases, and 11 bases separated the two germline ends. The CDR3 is CASSSPDAGANVLTF. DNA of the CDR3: TGCGCCAGCAGCTCCCCCGATGCGGGGGCCAACGTCCTGACTTTC.

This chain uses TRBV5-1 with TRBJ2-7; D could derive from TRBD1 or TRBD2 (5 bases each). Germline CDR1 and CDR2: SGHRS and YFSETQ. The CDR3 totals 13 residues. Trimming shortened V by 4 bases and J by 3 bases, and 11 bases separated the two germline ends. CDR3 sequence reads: CASSRVGGYEQYF. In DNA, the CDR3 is TGCGCCAGCAGCCGTGTTGGGGGCTACGAGCAGTACTTC.

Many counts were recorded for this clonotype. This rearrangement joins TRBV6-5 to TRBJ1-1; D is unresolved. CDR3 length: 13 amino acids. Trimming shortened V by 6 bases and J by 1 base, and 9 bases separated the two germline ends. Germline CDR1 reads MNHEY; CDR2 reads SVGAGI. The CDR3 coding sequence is TGTGCCAGCAGCTCGGAGTGGAACACTGAAGCTTTCTTT. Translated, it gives CASSSEWNTEAFF.

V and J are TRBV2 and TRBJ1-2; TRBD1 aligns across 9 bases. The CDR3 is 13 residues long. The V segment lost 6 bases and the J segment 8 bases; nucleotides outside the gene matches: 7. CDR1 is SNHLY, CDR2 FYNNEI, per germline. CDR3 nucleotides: TGTGCCAGCAGCGAGACAGGGGGGGTCGGCTACACCTTC. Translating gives CASSETGGVGYTF.

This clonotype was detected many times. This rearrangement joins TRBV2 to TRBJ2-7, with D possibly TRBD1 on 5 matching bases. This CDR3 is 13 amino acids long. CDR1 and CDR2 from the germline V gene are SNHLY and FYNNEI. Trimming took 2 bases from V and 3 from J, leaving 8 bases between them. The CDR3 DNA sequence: TGTGCCAGCAGTGAAAGGCAGGGCTACGAGCAGTACTTC. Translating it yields CASSERQGYEQYF. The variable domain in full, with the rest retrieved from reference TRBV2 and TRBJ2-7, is EPEVTQTPSHQVTQMGQEVILRCVPISNHLYFYWYRQILGQKVEFLVSFYNNEISEKSEIFDDQFSVERPDGSNFTLKIRSTKLEDSAMYFCASSERQGYEQYFGPGTRLTVT.